The 6 T cell receptor beta chains reported below all come from one sample, sequenced in a study of Graves' ophthalmopathy and Graves' hyperthyroidism. Transcripts of RNA were the source for amplifying TCR beta CDR3 regions. The first-round RT-PCR employed HTBI primers together with the Qiagen OneStep RT-PCR kit. A multiplex PCR was then performed as the second round. TCRdb re-derived calls from the multiplex PCR reads in MiXCR, one entry per CDR3 protein. The sample lists about 740,000 distinct CDR3 sequences, 40% seen once, with 44% in the top ten. Sequencing was done on a sample of peripheral blood. Every receptor here comes from an adult man with Graves' ophthalmopathy.

Many counts were recorded for this clonotype. The chain joins TRBV7-9 to TRBJ1-2; a weak D match, TRBD1 (5 bases). V was pared by 5 bases and J by 4 bases, with 11 bases between. Looked up from germline, CDR1 is SEHNR and CDR2 is FQNEAQ (reference sequence). The CDR3 is 13 amino acids. The CDR3 spells CASSPRQTYGYTF. Here the CDR3 DNA reads TGTGCCAGCAGCCCTAGACAGACCTATGGCTACACCTTC.

This rearrangement joins TRBV20-1 to TRBJ1-2; D uncertain. The V and J ends lost 3 bases and 0 bases respectively, with 11 bases between them. CDR1 and CDR2 (germline): DFQATT, SNEGSKA (reference sequence). The CDR3 is 14 residues long. CDR3 sequence: CSARQGLTNYGYTF. In DNA, the CDR3 is TGCAGTGCTAGGCAAGGGCTCACTAACTATGGCTACACCTTC.

The chain is built from TRBV20-1 and TRBJ2-7, with 12 nucleotides matching TRBD1. Germline V lookup: CDR1 DFQATT, CDR2 SNEGSKA (reference sequence). V trimming: 6 bases; J trimming: 9 bases; junction bases outside the gene matches: 6. The CDR3 spans 12 residues. CDR3 coding DNA: TGCAGTGCCCCCGGGACAGGGGGCGGGCAGTACTTC. It is translated as CSAPGTGGGQYF.

This clonotype was detected many times. The gene calls are TRBV29-1 and TRBJ2-5; tentatively, D is TRBD1 (5 bases). This CDR3 region has 13 residues. Between the trimmed V and J ends, which lost 2 bases and 5 bases, there was a span of 12 bases. The germline CDR1 and CDR2 sequences are SQVTM and ANQGSEA. In DNA, the CDR3 is TGCAGCGTTGAATTGCAGGGTAGGGAGACCCAGTACTTC. Protein product: CSVELQGRETQYF.

This clonotype occurred a few times. The V and J genes are TRBV20-1 and TRBJ2-5, with D unclear. The CDR3 sequence is 15 residues long. Looked up from germline, CDR1 is DFQATT and CDR2 is SNEGSKA (reference sequence). V was clipped by 0 bases and J by 9 bases, with 20 bases between them. This chain's CDR3 is CSARELSRALWSQYF. The CDR3 DNA is TGCAGTGCTAGAGAACTATCCCGGGCCCTGTGGTCCCAGTACTTC.

The table lists this clonotype with a few counts. The genes are TRBV7-9 and TRBJ2-5; D is undetermined. This CDR3 has 14 residues. Trimming stripped 6 bases from V and 3 bases from J, with 14 bases between. In germline, CDR1 is SEHNR, CDR2 FQNEAQ (reference sequence). CDR3 sequence: CASSLTTAEETQYF. In DNA form, the CDR3 reads TGTGCCAGCAGTTTAACCACAGCAGAAGAGACCCAGTACTTC.